Here is one TCR beta chain with its context. Its specificity is unknown. This sample is part of a study of T cell responses to AZD1222 COVID-19 vaccine. Study-level points and caveats: Mostly white British, mostly female donors; authors suggested clonal diversity may be underestimated. With dominance at 160-218 and 743-854, vaccine-associated CD4 TCRs spanned spike.

The CDR3 sequence is 14 residues long. Germline CDR1 reads SGHRS; CDR2 reads YFSETQ. The V gene end was trimmed by 4 bases and the J gene end by 0 bases; junction bases not matched to a gene: 1. TCRdb keeps only in-frame clones here, not all; method: immunoSEQ multiplex PCR. The table has 150,000 to 180,000 clones, more than 90% seen once. The rearrangement joins TRBV5-1 to TRBJ2-3; 8 bases match TRBD2. This clonotype was obtained from an adult in good health. Sequencing was performed on peripheral blood, taken on day 0 of AZD1222 vaccination. The CDR3 loop reads CASSRTSSTDTQYF. The CDR3 nucleotides read TGCGCCAGCAGCAGGACTAGCAGCACAGATACGCAGTATTTT.